The sample holds one count of the clone carrying this T cell receptor beta chain. Antigen specificity is unknown. Trimming shortened V by 6 bases and J by 4 bases, and 15 bases separated the two germline ends. Germline CDR1 MNHEY, CDR2 SMNVEV (reference sequence). The CDR3 spans 14 residues. Treatment here: oral pan-JAK inhibitor, 5-10 mg twice daily. Individuals with alopecia areata gave both lesional scalp punch biopsies and peripheral blood for collection. This sample stems from a study of CD8+ T cells in alopecia areata. About the study: A regimen of oral tofacitinib, 5 to 10 mg twice daily, was given to treated patients. The study's findings and limits: Persistence of many expanded lesional clones was seen in scalp and blood during tofacitinib. Just one nonresponder means the tie between baseline CD8+ expansion and response stays uncertain.

cDNA reverse transcribed from extracted RNA served as the sequencing template. Profiling relied on immunoSEQ multiplex PCR, and the TCRdb table lists in-frame clones only, not all of them. The sample carries about 210,000 clones, 66% recorded once. The chain joins TRBV27 to TRBJ1-1, with D possibly matching TRBD1 (6 bases). The receptor was isolated from a human donor with alopecia areata. The sample was CD4+ T cells sorted from blood, taken around week 42, from a patient treated with tofacitinib. CDR3 region: CASRSWGRSTEAFF. The CDR3 nucleotides are TGTGCCAGCAGATCTTGGGGGCGAAGCACTGAAGCTTTCTTT.